These 22 T cell receptor beta chains were all obtained from the same sample, sequenced in a study of cytotoxic CD8 clonotypes in ibrutinib-treated CLL. Profiled with immunoSEQ multiplex PCR; TCRdb holds only in-frame clones, not every one. The table lists approximately 200,000 clones, over 60% of them singletons. Specimen: PBMCs, collected after 24 months of ibrutinib treatment. The origin of the receptors is a human donor with chronic lymphocytic leukemia.

This chain links TRBV4-1 with TRBJ1-2, with 9 bases matching TRBD1. The germline V gene encodes CDR1 MGHRA and CDR2 YSYEKL. The CDR3 runs to 16 residues. The trim removed 2 bases at V and 5 bases at J, leaving 9 bases unmatched. The CDR3 is CASSQQTGTGIYGYTF. In DNA, the CDR3 is TGCGCCAGCAGCCAACAGACCGGGACAGGGATTTATGGCTACACCTTC.

This clone has just one count. The rearrangement joins TRBV5-1 to TRBJ1-5, with D perhaps matching TRBD1 (5 bases). V gave up 0 bases and J gave up 5 bases, with 12 bases separating them. Germline V gene lookup returns CDR1 SGHRS and CDR2 YFSETQ. This CDR3 comprises 15 residues. CDR3 bases: TGCGCCAGCAGCTTGGCCGGGACCCACTATCAGCCCCAGCATTTT. Translation gives CASSLAGTHYQPQHF.

The chain is built from TRBV6-5 and TRBJ2-5; D gene unclear. Germline assignment: CDR1 MNHEY and CDR2 SVGAGI. V was trimmed by 3 bases and J by 4 bases, leaving 15 bases between them. The CDR3 runs 15 residues. This chain's CDR3 is CASSYTRTGLETQYF. The CDR3 nucleotides are TGTGCCAGCAGTTATACACGGACCGGGTTAGAGACCCAGTACTTC.

This clone was observed a handful of times. CDR3 sequence (DNA): TGTGCCAGCAGCCAAAGGAGTCGGGACGTATCCTACGAGCAGTACTTC. Amino acids: CASSQRSRDVSYEQYF. This rearrangement joins TRBV21-1 to TRBJ2-7. TRBV21-1 is labeled a pseudogene. The CDR3 extends over 16 amino acids.

The chain couples TRBV28 to TRBJ2-2; D gene uncertain. From germline, CDR1 is MDHEN and CDR2 SYDVKM. The CDR3 extends over 13 amino acids. V lost 7 bases and J 4 bases, leaving 10 bases between the germline ends. This CDR3 is CASIRSGTGELFF. In DNA, the CDR3 is TGTGCCAGCATCCGGAGTGGCACCGGGGAGCTGTTTTTT.

The gene calls are TRBV19 and TRBJ1-4; D ambiguous. The CDR3 length is 14 residues. Germline CDR1 reads LNHDA; CDR2 reads SQIVND (reference sequence). V gave up 1 base and J gave up 10 bases, with 13 bases separating them. Written as DNA, the CDR3 is TGTGCCAGTAGTATAGTTGTGACATCCCGAAAACTGTTTTTT. It yields the protein CASSIVVTSRKLFF.

This clone was seen more than once but under ten times. This rearrangement joins TRBV27 to TRBJ1-2; 7 bases align to TRBD1. J lost 4 bases, V lost 5 bases, and 7 bases had no gene match. Germline V lookup: CDR1 MNHEY, CDR2 SMNVEV (reference sequence). The CDR3 runs to 14 residues. The CDR3 DNA follows: TGTGCCAGCAGTAGGGACAGCAGGGCCTATGGCTACACCTTC. Encoded protein: CASSRDSRAYGYTF.

This clone came up a few times. The chain recombines TRBV7-2 with TRBJ1-2; TRBD1 might be the D (5 bases). The CDR3 has 15 residues. With 4 bases removed from V and 7 bases from J, the gap between germline ends came to 19 bases. Germline lookup yields CDR1 SGHTA and CDR2 FQGNSA. The CDR3 DNA reads as TGTGCCAGCAGCTCACACACAGGAAGTTGGAGTGGCTACACCTTC. As protein: CASSSHTGSWSGYTF.

This chain links TRBV9 with TRBJ1-2, with D possibly TRBD1 on 6 matching bases. Germline V gene data show CDR1 as SGDLS and CDR2 as YYNGEE. Between the trimmed V and J ends, which lost 4 bases and 4 bases, there was a span of 14 bases. This CDR3 has 14 residues. CDR3 loop: CASSPGWGAYGYTF. CDR3 DNA sequence: TGTGCCAGCAGCCCAGGGTGGGGGGCCTATGGCTACACCTTC. Looking up the rest from reference TRBV9 and TRBJ1-2 gives the full variable domain: DSGVTQTPKHLITATGQRVTLRCSPRSGDLSVYWYQQSLDQGLQFLIQYYNGEERAKGNILERFSAQQFPDLHSELNLSSLELGDSALYFCASSPGWGAYGYTFGSGTRLTVV.

V and J are TRBV7-9 and TRBJ2-2; no reliable D call. CDR1 is SEHNR, CDR2 FQNEAQ, per germline (reference sequence). Trimming took off 6 bases at V and 0 bases at J, with 8 bases between the two ends. The CDR3 length is 14 residues. CDR3 protein: CASSFTANTGELFF. The CDR3 coding sequence is TGTGCCAGCAGTTTTACAGCGAACACCGGGGAGCTGTTTTTT. The full variable domain, completed using reference TRBV7-9 and TRBJ2-2, is DTGVSQNPRHKITKRGQNVTFRCDPISEHNRLYWYRQTLGQGPEFLTYFQNEAQLEKSRLLSDRFSAERPKGSFSTLEIQRTEQGDSAMYLCASSFTANTGELFFGEGSRLTVL.

The chain has TRBV9 and TRBJ2-7; TRBD1 matches 7 bases. V lost 4 bases, J lost 2 bases, and 9 bases stayed unmatched. Per the germline V gene, CDR1 is SGDLS and CDR2 is YYNGEE. This CDR3 is 15 amino acids long. The CDR3 here is CASSLGPTGPYEQYF. CDR3 in DNA: TGTGCCAGCAGCCTCGGCCCGACAGGGCCCTACGAGCAGTACTTC.

This clone has more than one count but fewer than ten. This chain connects TRBV10-1 to TRBJ2-6; D possibly corresponds to TRBD1 (6 bases). Germline V gives CDR1 WNHNN, CDR2 SYGVQD (reference sequence). Deletions cut 2 bases from V and 3 bases from J, with 8 bases between. This CDR3 is 15 amino acids long. Here the CDR3 DNA reads TGCGCCAGCAGTGAGGGGGGCGTTGGGGCCAACGTCCTGACTTTC. Protein sequence: CASSEGGVGANVLTF.

The chain is built from TRBV27 and TRBJ2-7; D is perhaps TRBD1 (6 bases). V was pared by 5 bases and J by 2 bases, with 19 bases between. CDR1 and CDR2 (germline): MNHEY, SMNVEV (reference sequence). The CDR3 consists of 16 residues. The CDR3 coding sequence is TGTGCCAGCAGTCCCACCTATACCCACAGGGCCTACGAGCAGTACTTC. Its translation is CASSPTYTHRAYEQYF.

The chain is built from TRBV12-5 and TRBJ1-4, with D unclear. V was trimmed by 6 bases and J by 4 bases, leaving 12 bases between them. This CDR3 comprises 14 residues. Germline V gene lookup returns CDR1 LGHNT and CDR2 FRNRAP. The CDR3 bases are TGTGCTAGTGGCCAAGACGGATTTAATGAAAAACTGTTTTTT. This translates into CASGQDGFNEKLFF.

This clone appeared a few times. This chain connects TRBV14 to TRBJ2-7; D is undetermined. V was shortened by 4 bases and J by 5 bases, with 21 bases between the two germline ends. The CDR3 contains 16 residues. Germline CDR1 is SGHDN and CDR2 is FVKESK. The CDR3 loop is CASSPQWAARRDEQYF. The CDR3, as DNA: TGTGCCAGCAGCCCACAGTGGGCAGCCCGCAGAGACGAGCAGTACTTC.

This clone was observed a handful of times. DNA of the CDR3: TGTGCCAGCAGTTCGCTATACTATGGCTACACCTTC. Its translation: CASSSLYYGYTF. The rearrangement links TRBV27 to TRBJ1-2; D not certain. Germline CDR1 and CDR2: MNHEY and SMNVEV (reference sequence). This CDR3 is 12 amino acids long. The germline V and J ends were trimmed by 4 bases and 3 bases, with 6 bases remaining between them.

The chain is built from TRBV2 and TRBJ2-7; 13 bases fit TRBD2. V was pared by 7 bases and J by 5 bases, with 8 bases of the junction left unmatched. Germline V gene sequence: CDR1 SNHLY, CDR2 FYNNEI. This CDR3 contains 15 residues. CDR3 coding DNA: TGTGCCAGCACCCCCGGGACTAGCGGGAACAACGAGCAGTACTTC. Translation gives CASTPGTSGNNEQYF.

The chain couples TRBV2 to TRBJ2-7; D call uncertain. With 7 bases removed from V and 0 bases from J, the gap between germline ends came to 10 bases. This CDR3 has 13 residues. Germline-derived CDR1 and CDR2 are SNHLY and FYNNEI. CDR3 in amino acids: CASISRSSYEQYF. The DNA of the CDR3 is TGTGCCAGCATCTCCAGGAGCTCCTACGAGCAGTACTTC.

The chain couples TRBV19 to TRBJ1-4, with D hard to call. The V and J ends lost 1 base and 4 bases respectively, with 16 bases between them. There are 17 residues in the CDR3. Per germline, CDR1 LNHDA and CDR2 SQIVND (reference sequence). CDR3 coding DNA: TGTGCCAGTAGTATAGGTCTGGCAATGACCGGTAATGAAAAACTGTTTTTT. It translates to CASSIGLAMTGNEKLFF.

The V gene is TRBV5-8, the J gene TRBJ1-5; the D is unclear. Trimming removed 1 base from V and 5 bases from J, with 4 bases in between. Germline V gene sequence: CDR1 SGHTS, CDR2 YDEGEE. The CDR3 runs 12 residues. The CDR3 sequence: CASSLRDQPQHF. The DNA for the CDR3 is TGTGCCAGCAGCTTGCGAGATCAGCCCCAGCATTTT.

Comment on this clone: Other nucleotide sequences from this sample produce the same CDR3. V gene TRBV15 combines with J gene TRBJ2-7; the D gene is possibly TRBD1 (5 bases). The CDR3 runs to 13 residues. CDR1 and CDR2 from the germline V gene are LNHNV and YYDKDF (reference sequence). V was cut by 0 bases and J by 4 bases, with 7 bases left in between. The CDR3 bases are TGTGCCACCAGCAGAGATAGGGGTTACGAGCAGTACTTC. Its protein product is CATSRDRGYEQYF.

The chain is built from TRBV5-1 and TRBJ2-5; 10 bases fit TRBD1. This CDR3 has 13 amino acids. Germline V gene lookup returns CDR1 SGHRS and CDR2 YFSETQ. V lost 7 bases, J lost 5 bases, and 5 bases stayed unmatched. The CDR3 here is CASSQGQGETQYF. CDR3 bases: TGCGCCAGCTCTCAGGGACAGGGGGAGACCCAGTACTTC.